The 12 T cell receptor beta chains presented below share a single source sample, sequenced in a study of regulatory T cells in long-lasting Graves disease. Time point described: newly diagnosed GD, antithyroid drugs for less than 3 months. After RNA was extracted from PBMCs, the TCR library was made from it. Assembly of TCR beta libraries relied on iRepertoire HTBI primers together with Arm-PCR of CDR3 regions. TCRdb called the multiplex PCR reads again in MiXCR, with one record for every CDR3 protein. Among about 430,000 distinct CDR3 sequences listed, 15% were seen once. In addition, the sample was reused for a study of T cells in Graves' hyperthyroidism and ophthalmopathy.

The sample in question was peripheral blood mononuclear cells (PBMCs), obtained at new diagnosis, from a patient treated with antithyroid drugs. These receptors were taken from a woman aged 35 to 49 with Graves disease.

This clonotype has a handful of counts. The junction and the germline gene differ at one end; a read error may be behind it. This chain uses TRBV12-3 or TRBV12-4 with TRBJ1-3; D may be TRBD1 (5 bases). This CDR3 has 13 residues. CDR3 loop: CASSFSREGVYLF. The CDR3 region has the DNA TGTGCCAGCAGTTTTAGCAGGGAAGGGGTTTACTTATTT.

There are many counts of this clonotype. The chain uses TRBV19 and TRBJ2-1; weak D call: TRBD2 (5 bases). Trimming took 4 bases from V and 5 from J, leaving 9 bases between them. CDR1 is LNHDA, CDR2 SQIVND, per germline (reference sequence). This CDR3 region has 13 residues. The CDR3 loop reads CASSKRTDNEQFF. CDR3 DNA sequence: TGTGCCAGTAGTAAGCGGACGGACAATGAGCAGTTCTTC.

As to this clonotype: It differs at one base from a far larger clone, so likely a read error. The chain couples TRBV9 to TRBJ2-7; perhaps TRBD2 as D (8 bases). The germline V gene encodes CDR1 SGDLS and CDR2 YYNGEE. The CDR3 totals 14 residues. V dropped 5 bases and J dropped 8 bases, with 20 bases sitting between them. DNA for the CDR3: TGTGCCAGCAGTCCAGGACAGGCGGGGGGCAAGCAGTACTTC. This translates into CASSPGQAGGKQYF.

J is TRBJ2-2 and V is TRBV2; D gene unclear. CDR3 length: 16 residues. Per germline, CDR1 SNHLY and CDR2 FYNNEI. V lost 2 bases to trimming and J lost 2 bases, with 12 bases between them. The CDR3 bases are TGTGCCAGCAGTGAATTGGGCGGTCGTAACACCGGGGAGCTGTTTTTT. Its protein is CASSELGGRNTGELFF.

This clonotype was observed a few times. The chain couples TRBV3-1 to TRBJ2-1, with D hard to call. This CDR3 is 12 amino acids long. Germline-derived CDR1 and CDR2 are LGHDT and YNNKEL (reference sequence). The V gene lost 3 bases and the J gene lost 4 bases, with 4 bases spanning the gap. The CDR3 sequence is CASSQVYNEQFF. CDR3 in DNA: TGTGCCAGCAGCCAGGTGTACAATGAGCAGTTCTTC.

This clonotype was recorded a few times. As the CDR3 is not closed by the conserved phenylalanine or tryptophan, this likely results from a read error. V usage is TRBV7-8 and J usage is TRBJ2-7; 14 bases fit TRBD2. Per the germline V gene, CDR1 is SGHVS and CDR2 is FQNEAQ. The CDR3 totals 16 residues. The V and J ends lost 4 bases and 5 bases, in that order; junction bases with no gene match: 7. The CDR3 nucleotides are TGTGCCAGCAGCTCTCGGACTAGCGGGAGGCCACACGAGCAGTACCTC. Translation: CASSSRTSGRPHEQYL.

The CDR3 reads CSARDVGLAAPNTGELFF. In DNA form, the CDR3 reads TGCAGTGCTAGAGATGTGGGACTAGCTGCCCCGAACACCGGGGAGCTGTTTTTT. V usage is TRBV20-1 and J usage is TRBJ2-2, with 9 positions matching TRBD2. This CDR3 has 18 residues. J gave up 0 bases and V 0 bases, and 8 bases lay outside the gene matches. The V gene's germline CDR1 is DFQATT and CDR2 SNEGSKA (reference sequence).

The V and J genes are TRBV15 and TRBJ2-2; 7 nucleotides line up with TRBD1. Germline V gives CDR1 LNHNV, CDR2 YYDKDF (reference sequence). The CDR3 has 16 amino acids. Trimming removed 5 bases from V and 4 bases from J; junction bases left unmatched: 10. CDR3 region: CATSDRQGPGTGELFF. The CDR3, as DNA: TGTGCCACCAGCGATAGACAGGGTCCAGGCACCGGGGAGCTGTTTTTT. The full variable domain, its missing parts supplied by reference TRBV15 and TRBJ2-2, is DAMVIQNPRYQVTQFGKPVTLSCSQTLNHNVMYWYQQKSSQAPKLLFHYYDKDFNNEADTPDNFQSRRPNTSFCFLDIRSPGLGDTAMYLCATSDRQGPGTGELFFGEGSRLTVL.

This clonotype was seen many times. The J gene is TRBJ2-2, the V gene TRBV12-3 or TRBV12-4, with 7 bases identical to TRBD2. The CDR3 loop spans 14 amino acids. J gave up 6 bases and V 0 bases, and 1 base lay outside the gene matches. The CDR3 bases are TGTGCCAGCAGTTTAGCGGGAGGGTCCGGGGAGCTGTTTTTT. Amino acids: CASSLAGGSGELFF.

This clonotype was counted a few times. The chain joins TRBV19 to TRBJ2-1; no reliable D call. Germline V gene lookup returns CDR1 LNHDA and CDR2 SQIVND (reference sequence). This CDR3 is 15 amino acids long. The ends were cut back, 6 bases at V and 0 bases at J, with 12 bases in the middle. The CDR3, as DNA: TGTGCCAGTAGCCGCCCCACGGGCTCCTACAATGAGCAGTTCTTC. It yields the protein CASSRPTGSYNEQFF.

This clonotype came up a few times. This rearrangement joins TRBV9 to TRBJ2-3, with 7 bases fitting TRBD2. The trim removed 0 bases at V and 4 bases at J, leaving 2 bases unmatched. This CDR3 region has 14 residues. Per germline, CDR1 SGDLS and CDR2 YYNGEE. The CDR3 region is CASSVERGADTQYF. The DNA of the CDR3 is TGTGCCAGCAGCGTAGAACGGGGGGCAGATACGCAGTATTTT. Supplemented by reference TRBV9 and TRBJ2-3, the full variable domain reads DSGVTQTPKHLITATGQRVTLRCSPRSGDLSVYWYQQSLDQGLQFLIQYYNGEERAKGNILERFSAQQFPDLHSELNLSSLELGDSALYFCASSVERGADTQYFGPGTRLTVL.

This clonotype showed up many times. The chain has TRBV7-8 and TRBJ2-7; the match to TRBD2 covers 10 bases. The CDR3 totals 13 residues. The V segment lost 3 bases and the J segment 5 bases; nucleotides outside the gene matches: 1. The germline gives CDR1 SGHVS, CDR2 FQNEAQ. The CDR3 sequence is CASSLLAGDEQYF. The CDR3 DNA reads TGTGCCAGCAGCTTGCTAGCGGGAGACGAGCAGTACTTC.